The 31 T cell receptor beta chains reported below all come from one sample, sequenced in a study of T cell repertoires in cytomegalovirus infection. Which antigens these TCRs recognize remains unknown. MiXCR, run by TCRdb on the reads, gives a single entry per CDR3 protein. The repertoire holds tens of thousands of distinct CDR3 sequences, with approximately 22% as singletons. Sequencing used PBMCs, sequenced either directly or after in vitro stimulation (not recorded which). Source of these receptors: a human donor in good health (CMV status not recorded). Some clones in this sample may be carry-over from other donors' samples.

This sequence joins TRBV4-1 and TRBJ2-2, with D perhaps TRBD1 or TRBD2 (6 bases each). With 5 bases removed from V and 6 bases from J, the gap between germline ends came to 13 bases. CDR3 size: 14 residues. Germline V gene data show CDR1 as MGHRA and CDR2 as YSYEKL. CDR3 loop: CASSVAGEAGELFF. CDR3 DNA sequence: TGCGCCAGCAGCGTAGCAGGGGAGGCCGGGGAGCTGTTTTTT.

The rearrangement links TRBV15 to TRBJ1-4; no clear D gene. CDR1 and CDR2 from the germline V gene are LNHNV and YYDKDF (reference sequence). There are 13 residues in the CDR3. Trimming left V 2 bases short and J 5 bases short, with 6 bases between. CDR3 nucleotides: TGTGCCACCAGCAGATCGGCAAATGAAAAACTGTTTTTT. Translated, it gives CATSRSANEKLFF.

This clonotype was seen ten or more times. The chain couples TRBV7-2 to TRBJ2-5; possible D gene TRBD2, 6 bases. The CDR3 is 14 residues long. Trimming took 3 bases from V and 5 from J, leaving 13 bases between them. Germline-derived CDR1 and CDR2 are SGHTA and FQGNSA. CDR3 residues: CASSFNPTSETQYF. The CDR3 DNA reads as TGTGCCAGCAGCTTTAACCCAACTAGCGAGACCCAGTACTTC.

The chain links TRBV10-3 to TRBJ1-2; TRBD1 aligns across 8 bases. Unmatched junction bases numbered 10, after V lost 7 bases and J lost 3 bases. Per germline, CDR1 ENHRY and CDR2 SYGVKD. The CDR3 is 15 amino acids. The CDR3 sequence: CAITLRTGTDYGYTF. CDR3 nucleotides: TGTGCCATCACTCTGAGGACAGGGACGGACTATGGCTACACCTTC.

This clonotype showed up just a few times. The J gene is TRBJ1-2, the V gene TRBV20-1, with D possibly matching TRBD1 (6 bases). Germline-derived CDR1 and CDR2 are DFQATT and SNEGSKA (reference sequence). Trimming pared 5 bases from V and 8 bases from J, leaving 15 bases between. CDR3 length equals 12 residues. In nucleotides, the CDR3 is TGCAGTGCTCGACAGGCCGCGGGAGGCTACACCTTC. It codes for CSARQAAGGYTF.

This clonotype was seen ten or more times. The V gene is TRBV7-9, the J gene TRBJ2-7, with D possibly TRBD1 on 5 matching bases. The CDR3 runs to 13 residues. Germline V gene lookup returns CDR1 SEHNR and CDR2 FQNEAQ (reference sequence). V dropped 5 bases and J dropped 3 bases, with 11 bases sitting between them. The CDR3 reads CASSASGNYEQYF. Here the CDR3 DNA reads TGTGCCAGCAGCGCCTCAGGGAACTACGAGCAGTACTTC.

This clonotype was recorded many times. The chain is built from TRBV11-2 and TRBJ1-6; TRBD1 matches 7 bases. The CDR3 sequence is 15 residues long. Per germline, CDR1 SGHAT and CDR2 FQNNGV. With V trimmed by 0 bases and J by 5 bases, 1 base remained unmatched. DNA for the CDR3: TGTGCCAGCAGCTTAGAGGGACAGCATAATTCACCCCTCCACTTT. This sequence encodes CASSLEGQHNSPLHF.

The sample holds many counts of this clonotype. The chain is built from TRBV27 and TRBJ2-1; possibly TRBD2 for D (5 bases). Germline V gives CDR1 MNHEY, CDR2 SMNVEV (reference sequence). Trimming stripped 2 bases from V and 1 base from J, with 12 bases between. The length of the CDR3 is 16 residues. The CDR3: CASSLSSVQSYNEQFF. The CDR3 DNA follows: TGTGCCAGCAGTTTAAGTAGCGTCCAGTCCTACAATGAGCAGTTCTTC.

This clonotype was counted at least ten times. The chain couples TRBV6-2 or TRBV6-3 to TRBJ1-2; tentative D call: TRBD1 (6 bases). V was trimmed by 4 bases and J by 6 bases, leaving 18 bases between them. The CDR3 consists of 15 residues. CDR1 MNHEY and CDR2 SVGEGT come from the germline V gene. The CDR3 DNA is TGTGCCAGCAGTTTTGTACAGGGTCTGTTCAATGGCTACACCTTC. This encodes CASSFVQGLFNGYTF.

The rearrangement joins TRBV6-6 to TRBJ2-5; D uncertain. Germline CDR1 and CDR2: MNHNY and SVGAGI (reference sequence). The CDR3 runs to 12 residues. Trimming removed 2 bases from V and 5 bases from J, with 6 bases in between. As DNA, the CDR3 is TGTGCCAGCAGTTACGGCCGGGAGACCCAGTACTTC. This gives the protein CASSYGRETQYF.

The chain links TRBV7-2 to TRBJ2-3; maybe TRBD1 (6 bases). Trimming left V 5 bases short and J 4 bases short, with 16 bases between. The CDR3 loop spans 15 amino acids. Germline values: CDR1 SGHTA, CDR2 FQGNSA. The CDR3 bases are TGTGCCAGCAGCCGACCAGGGGTGGGGGCAGATACGCAGTATTTT. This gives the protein CASSRPGVGADTQYF.

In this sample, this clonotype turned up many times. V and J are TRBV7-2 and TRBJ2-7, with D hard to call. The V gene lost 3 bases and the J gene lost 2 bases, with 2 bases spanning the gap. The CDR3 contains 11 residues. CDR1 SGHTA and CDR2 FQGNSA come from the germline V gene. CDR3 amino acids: CASSFAYEQYF. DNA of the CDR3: TGTGCCAGCAGCTTCGCCTACGAGCAGTACTTC.

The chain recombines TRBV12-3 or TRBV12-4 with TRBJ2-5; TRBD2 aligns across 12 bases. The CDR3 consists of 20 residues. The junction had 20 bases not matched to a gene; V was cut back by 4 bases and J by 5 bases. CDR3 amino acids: CASSSLVGLAGGDSSETQYF. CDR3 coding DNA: TGTGCCAGCAGTTCATTGGTGGGCCTAGCGGGAGGGGATTCATCGGAGACCCAGTACTTC.

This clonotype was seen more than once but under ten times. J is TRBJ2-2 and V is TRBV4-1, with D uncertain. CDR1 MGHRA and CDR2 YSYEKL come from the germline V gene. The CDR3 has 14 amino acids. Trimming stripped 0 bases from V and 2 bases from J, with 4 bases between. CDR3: CASSQDGNTGELFF. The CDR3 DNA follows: TGCGCCAGCAGCCAAGATGGCAACACCGGGGAGCTGTTTTTT.

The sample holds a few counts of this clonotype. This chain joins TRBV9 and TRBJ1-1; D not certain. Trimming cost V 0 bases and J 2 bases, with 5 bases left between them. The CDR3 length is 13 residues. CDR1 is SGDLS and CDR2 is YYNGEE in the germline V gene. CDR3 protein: CASSVAGNTEAFF. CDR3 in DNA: TGTGCCAGCAGCGTAGCTGGAAACACTGAAGCTTTCTTT. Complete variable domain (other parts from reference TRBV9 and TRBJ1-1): DSGVTQTPKHLITATGQRVTLRCSPRSGDLSVYWYQQSLDQGLQFLIQYYNGEERAKGNILERFSAQQFPDLHSELNLSSLELGDSALYFCASSVAGNTEAFFGQGTRLTVV.

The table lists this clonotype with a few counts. The CDR3 loop reads CASSAELAGGPTSETQYF. The CDR3, as DNA: TGTGCCAGCAGCGCCGAACTAGCGGGAGGGCCCACAAGCGAGACCCAGTACTTC. The chain has TRBV7-9 and TRBJ2-5, with 13 nucleotides matching TRBD2. V lost 5 bases to trimming and J lost 5 bases; unmatched junction nucleotides: 14. CDR3 length: 18 amino acids. The germline V gene encodes CDR1 SEHNR and CDR2 FQNEAQ (reference sequence).

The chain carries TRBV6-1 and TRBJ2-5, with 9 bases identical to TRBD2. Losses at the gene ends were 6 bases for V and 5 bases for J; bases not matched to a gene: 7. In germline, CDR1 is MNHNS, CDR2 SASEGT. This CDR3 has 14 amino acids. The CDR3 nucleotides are TGTGCCAGCAGAGCCATAGCGGGAGTGGAGACCCAGTACTTC. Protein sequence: CASRAIAGVETQYF.

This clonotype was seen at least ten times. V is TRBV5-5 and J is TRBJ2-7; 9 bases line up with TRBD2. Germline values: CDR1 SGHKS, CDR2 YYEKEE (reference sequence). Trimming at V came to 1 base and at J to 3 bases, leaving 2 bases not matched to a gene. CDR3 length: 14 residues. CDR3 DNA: TGTGCCAGCAGCTTGCCTAGCGGGGTCTACGAGCAGTACTTC. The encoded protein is CASSLPSGVYEQYF.

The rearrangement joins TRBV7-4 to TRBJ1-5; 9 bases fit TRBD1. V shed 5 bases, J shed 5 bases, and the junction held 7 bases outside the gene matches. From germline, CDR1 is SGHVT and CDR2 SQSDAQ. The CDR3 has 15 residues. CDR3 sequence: CASSNRDRDDQPQHF. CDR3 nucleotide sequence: TGTGCCAGCAGCAACCGGGACAGGGACGATCAGCCCCAGCATTTT.

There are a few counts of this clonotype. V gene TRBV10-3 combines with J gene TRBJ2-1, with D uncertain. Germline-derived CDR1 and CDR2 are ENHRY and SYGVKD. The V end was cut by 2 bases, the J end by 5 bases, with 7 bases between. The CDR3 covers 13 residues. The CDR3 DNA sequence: TGTGCCATCAGTGAGGATCGGAACAATGAGCAGTTCTTC. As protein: CAISEDRNNEQFF.

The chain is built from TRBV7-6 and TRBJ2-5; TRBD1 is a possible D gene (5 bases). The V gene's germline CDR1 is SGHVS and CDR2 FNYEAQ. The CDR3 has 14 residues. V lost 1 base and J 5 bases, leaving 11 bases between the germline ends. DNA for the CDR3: TGTGCCAGCAGCTTAGATATGGGGCGGGAGACCCAGTACTTC. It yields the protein CASSLDMGRETQYF.

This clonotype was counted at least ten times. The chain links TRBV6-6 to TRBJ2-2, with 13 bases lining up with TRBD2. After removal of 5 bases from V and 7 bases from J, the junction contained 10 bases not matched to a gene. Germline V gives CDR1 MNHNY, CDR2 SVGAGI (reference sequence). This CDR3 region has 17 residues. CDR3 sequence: CASSGGLAGLRVGELFF. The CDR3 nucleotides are TGTGCCAGCAGTGGGGGACTAGCGGGACTCCGGGTCGGGGAGCTGTTTTTT.

The CDR3 DNA sequence: TGTGCCATCAGCGGGACTAGCGGGGACTTCTACGAGCAGTACTTC. Its protein is CAISGTSGDFYEQYF. The V gene is TRBV10-3, the J gene TRBJ2-7, with TRBD2 matching over 13 bases. The CDR3 covers 15 residues. The V segment lost 6 bases and the J segment 3 bases; nucleotides outside the gene matches: 5. Germline V lookup: CDR1 ENHRY, CDR2 SYGVKD.

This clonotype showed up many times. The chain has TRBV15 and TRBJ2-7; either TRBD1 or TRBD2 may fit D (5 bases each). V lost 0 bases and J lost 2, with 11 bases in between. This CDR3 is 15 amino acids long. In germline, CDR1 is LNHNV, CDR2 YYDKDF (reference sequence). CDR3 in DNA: TGTGCCACCAGCAGAGATCGAGGGGTCCCCTACGAGCAGTACTTC. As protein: CATSRDRGVPYEQYF.

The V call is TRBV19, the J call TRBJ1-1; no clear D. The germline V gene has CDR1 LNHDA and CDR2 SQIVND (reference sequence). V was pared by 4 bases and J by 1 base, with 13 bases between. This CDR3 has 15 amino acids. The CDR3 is CASSTRGAANTEAFF. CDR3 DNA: TGTGCCAGTAGTACCCGTGGCGCAGCGAACACTGAAGCTTTCTTT.

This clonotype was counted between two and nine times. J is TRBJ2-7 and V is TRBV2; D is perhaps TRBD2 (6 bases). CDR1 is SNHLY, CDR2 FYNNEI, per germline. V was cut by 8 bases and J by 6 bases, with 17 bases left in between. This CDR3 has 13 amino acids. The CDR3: CASRRDSRREQYF. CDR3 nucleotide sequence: TGTGCCAGCCGGCGGGACTCCCGGCGCGAGCAGTACTTC.

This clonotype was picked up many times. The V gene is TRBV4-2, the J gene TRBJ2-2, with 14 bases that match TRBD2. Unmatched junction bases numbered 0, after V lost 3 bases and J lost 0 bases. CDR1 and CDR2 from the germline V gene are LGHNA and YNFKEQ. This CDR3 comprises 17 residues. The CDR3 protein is CASSQGLAGANTGELFF. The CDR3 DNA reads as TGTGCCAGCAGCCAGGGACTAGCGGGGGCGAACACCGGGGAGCTGTTTTTT.

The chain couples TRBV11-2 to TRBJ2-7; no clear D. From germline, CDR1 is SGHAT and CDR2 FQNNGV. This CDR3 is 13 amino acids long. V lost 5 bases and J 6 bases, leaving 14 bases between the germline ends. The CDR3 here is CASSLTLRAEQYF. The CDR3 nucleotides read TGTGCCAGCAGCCTTACCCTCCGGGCCGAGCAGTACTTC.

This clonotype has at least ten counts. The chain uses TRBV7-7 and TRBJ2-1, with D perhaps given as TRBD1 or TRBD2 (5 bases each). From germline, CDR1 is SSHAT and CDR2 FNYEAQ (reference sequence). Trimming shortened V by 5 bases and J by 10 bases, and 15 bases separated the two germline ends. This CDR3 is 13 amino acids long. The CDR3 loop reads CASSAERGEEQFF. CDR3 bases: TGTGCCAGCAGCGCGGAAAGAGGGGAAGAGCAGTTCTTC. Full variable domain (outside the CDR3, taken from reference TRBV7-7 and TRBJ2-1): GAGVSQSPRYKVTKRGQDVTLRCDPISSHATLYWYQQALGQGPEFLTYFNYEAQPDKSGLPSDRFSAERPEGSISTLTIQRTEQRDSAMYRCASSAERGEEQFFGPGTRLTVL.

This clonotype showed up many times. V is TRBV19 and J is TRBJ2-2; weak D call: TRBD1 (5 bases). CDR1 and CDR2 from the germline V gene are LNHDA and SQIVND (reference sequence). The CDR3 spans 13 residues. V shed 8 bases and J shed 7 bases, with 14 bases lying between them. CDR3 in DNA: TGTGCCAGTGAATCAGGGTTCGGCGGGGAGCTGTTTTTT. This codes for CASESGFGGELFF.

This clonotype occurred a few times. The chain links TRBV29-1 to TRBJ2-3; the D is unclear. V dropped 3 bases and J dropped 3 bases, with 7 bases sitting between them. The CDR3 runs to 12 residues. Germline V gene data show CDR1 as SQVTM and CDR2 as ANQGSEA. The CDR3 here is CSVDGGTDTQYF. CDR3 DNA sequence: TGCAGCGTTGACGGCGGAACAGATACGCAGTATTTT.